Listed below are T cell receptor beta chains from one sample, sequenced in a study of OX40 agonist ivuxolimab in advanced cancers. TCRdb keeps only in-frame clones here, not all; method: immunoSEQ multiplex PCR. The sample consists of 75,000 to 95,000 clones, approximately 85% of them appearing once. Specimen: CD4+ or CD8+ T cells sorted from blood, collected in a trial of the OX40 agonist ivuxolimab. Receptors originate from an adult with an advanced solid tumor such as melanoma, head and neck, liver or kidney cancer. CDR3s include the opening cysteine and the closing phenylalanine or tryptophan. A D gene is named only where the DNA matches it firmly.

V,length,D,CDR3
TRBV6-5,14,TRBD1,CASSTQGVVGELFF
TRBV11-3,14,.,CASSNHRVTDTQYF
TRBV7-9,14,.,CASSLVARGSEAFF
TRBV29-1,15,TRBD1,CSGGTGGVWGTEAFF
TRBV9,16,.,CASSAVVGGVTDTQYF
TRBV19,17,.,CASRWSMVIGSNQPQHF
TRBV7-2,17,TRBD2,CASSRQLLAGGQNEQFF
TRBV28,14,.,CASSPVSVNTEAFF
TRBV11-1,18,.,CASSLRAGGSSYNSPLHF
TRBV12-5,13,.,CASGPMGRDTQYF
TRBV4-3,13,.,CASSQNRDQPQHF
TRBV4-3,15,.,CASSPEISETDTQYF
TRBV5-1,13,.,CASSPSSNQPQHF
TRBV11-2,13,.,CASRRGLNTEAFF
TRBV5-5,14,.,CASSFGGNNYGYTF
TRBV5-5,15,.,CASGRGVSSSYEQYF
TRBV5-1,17,TRBD1,CASRLGYEGQDNYGYTF
TRBV5-5,16,.,CASSGYPTGDWYTQYF
TRBV7-9,14,.,CASSPPEWNQPQHF
TRBV9,15,TRBD1,CASSIRQGRGNTIYF
TRBV5-4,15,.,CASSLRKAGSETQYF
TRBV28,14,.,CASSPSGVNYEQYF
TRBV6-1,15,TRBD1,CASSRGGTDNSPLHF
TRBV19,16,TRBD2,CASSTLASSGGNEQFF
TRBV12-5,16,.,CASGLVLRENYNEQFF
TRBV30,14,TRBD2,CAWSVQAGGHEQYF